Sequencing of this T cell receptor (beta chain) was carried out in a study of siplizumab effects on memory and regulatory T cells. V was shortened by 3 bases and J by 7 bases, with 10 bases between the two germline ends. The length of the CDR3 is 13 residues. Germline-derived CDR1 and CDR2 are SGHRS and YFSETQ. Repertoires were generated with immunoSEQ multiplex PCR, while TCRdb's copy carries only in-frame clones and drops some. Of roughly 69,000 clones listed, roughly 80% are singletons. This clone was recorded once. This sequence was found in a human donor in good health. The rearrangement links TRBV5-1 to TRBJ1-4; tentative D call: TRBD1 (6 bases). What was sequenced was memory CD4+ T cells sorted from blood. The CDR3 nucleotides read TGCGCCAGCAGCTGGACAGCGGGTGAAAAACTGTTTTTT. This sequence encodes CASSWTAGEKLFF.